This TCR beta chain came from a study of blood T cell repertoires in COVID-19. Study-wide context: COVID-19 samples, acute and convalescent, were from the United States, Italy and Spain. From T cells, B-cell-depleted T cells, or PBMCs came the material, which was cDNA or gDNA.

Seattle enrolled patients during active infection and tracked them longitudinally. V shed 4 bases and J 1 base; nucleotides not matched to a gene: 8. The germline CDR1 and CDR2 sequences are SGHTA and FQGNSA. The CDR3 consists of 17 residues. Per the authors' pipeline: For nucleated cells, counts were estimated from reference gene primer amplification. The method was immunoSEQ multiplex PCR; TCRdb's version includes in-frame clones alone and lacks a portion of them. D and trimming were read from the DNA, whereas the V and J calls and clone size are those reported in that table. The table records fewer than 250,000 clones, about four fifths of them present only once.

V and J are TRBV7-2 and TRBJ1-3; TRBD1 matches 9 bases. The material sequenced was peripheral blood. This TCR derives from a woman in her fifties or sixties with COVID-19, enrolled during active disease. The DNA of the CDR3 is TGTGCCAGCAGCTCCTCAGGGGGGACAGGGTCTGGAAACACCATATATTTT. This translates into CASSSSGGTGSGNTIYF.